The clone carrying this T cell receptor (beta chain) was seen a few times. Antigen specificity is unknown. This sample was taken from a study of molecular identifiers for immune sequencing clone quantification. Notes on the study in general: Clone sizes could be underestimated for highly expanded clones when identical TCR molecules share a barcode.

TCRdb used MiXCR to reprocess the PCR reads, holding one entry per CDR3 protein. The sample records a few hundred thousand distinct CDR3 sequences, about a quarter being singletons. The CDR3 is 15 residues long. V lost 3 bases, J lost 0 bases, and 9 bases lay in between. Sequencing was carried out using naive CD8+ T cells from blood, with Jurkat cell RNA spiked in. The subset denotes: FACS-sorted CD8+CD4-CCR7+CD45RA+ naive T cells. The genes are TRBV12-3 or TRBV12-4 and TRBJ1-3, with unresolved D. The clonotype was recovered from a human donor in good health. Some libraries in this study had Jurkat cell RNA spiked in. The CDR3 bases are TGTGCCAGCAGTTTTAGCGGCCACTCTGGAAACACCATATATTTT. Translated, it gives CASSFSGHSGNTIYF.